The text below deals with one T cell receptor beta chain. The antigen this receptor binds is unknown. It has no much larger one-base neighbor in the sample; base qualities were not kept. This sample stems from a study of blood T cell repertoires in COVID-19 (dated by TCRdb to between 2020 and 2021). With respect to the entire study: The collaborator samples originated in the United States, Italy and Spain and spanned the acute and convalescent phases of COVID-19. The samples were drawn from two sources: the first 160 participants of the ongoing ImmuneRACE study, and 1,254 subjects contributed by 6 global collaborators. The repertoires were made available in a free public database intended to serve as a resource for research on the immune response to SARS-CoV-2. Where HLA class I and class II types were available, the types were taken from metadata supplied by the sample provider, not from assay-based typing. The material from the prospective study consisted of cDNA or gDNA derived from T cells, B-cell-depleted T cells, or PBMCs. Subjects who had been exposed to COVID-19, were actively infected with it, or had recovered from it provided the deeply sampled blood TCRbeta repertoires that made up the dataset. Nearly every sample came with metadata listing a de-identified subject ID, COVID-19 status, age in years and sex.

Enrolling through a virtual design, the prospective study's participants ranged in age from roughly 18 to 89 years and lived across 24 United States geographic areas. In the prospective study, participants were assigned to cohorts based on the clinical history participants reported in a screening survey and a study questionnaire. Each participant in the prospective study had whole blood, serum and a nasopharyngeal or oropharyngeal swab collected by mobile phlebotomists. Prospective study participants could optionally give additional blood draws and questionnaires over an approximately 2-month period. Blood samples from the prospective study were shipped frozen or at room temperature prior to DNA extraction. Study-level results and caveats: The quantity of clinical and demographic metadata differed by source and by participant and was supplied without curation.

The germline V gene encodes CDR1 MGHRA and CDR2 YSYEKL. The CDR3 runs 16 amino acids, cysteine and phenylalanine included. The entry retains the CDR3 DNA only, 48 bases that are in frame from base 1. Cut back by 0 bases and 7 bases, the V and J ends lie 15 bases apart. TCRbeta CDR3 regions were amplified from genomic DNA by means of the immunoSEQ Assay, a bias-controlled multiplex PCR. In the source study's methods: The number of nucleated cells in each sample was estimated by amplification of reference gene primers within the assay. To quantify the absolute abundance of each unique TCRbeta CDR3 rearrangement, sequence reads were collapsed and filtered. For each sample, productive Simpson clonality was calculated as the square root of Simpson's diversity index across productive rearrangements. Not all clones reach the TCRdb copy of this immuneACCESS table, which keeps in-frame sequences only. Checked studies attribute under half of the gap to unresolved V genes and leave the rest unexplained. V, J and clone size are those of that table, while D and trimming were read from the DNA. The sample profile shows under 200,000 clones; 83% of them were found once. The ten largest clones represent roughly 4% of the sample.

The chain was built from TRBV4-1 and TRBJ1-4; matching of 5 bases hints at TRBD1 as the D gene. The material sequenced was PBMCs or T cells enriched from blood (not recorded which). The source is a woman between 45 and 60 years old in a cohort exposed to, infected with or recovered from COVID-19 (not recorded which). The nucleotide sequence reads as follows: TGCGCCAGCAGCCAAGAATACCGGCAGGGTATTGAAAAACTGTTTTTT. The resulting protein is CASSQEYRQGIEKLFF.